The entry below describes one TCR beta chain. Its antigen is undetermined. Profiled with immunoSEQ multiplex PCR; TCRdb holds only in-frame clones, not every one. The table shows 95,000 to 100,000 clones, with roughly nine tenths occurring only once. These data come from a study of T cell responses to AZD1222 COVID-19 vaccine. Study-wide findings and caveats: Just five or six AZD1222 recipients tested seropositive at baseline.

This CDR3 region has 14 residues. Per germline, CDR1 LNHDA and CDR2 SQIVND (reference sequence). V dropped 2 bases and J dropped 4 bases, with 9 bases sitting between them. This TCR was sampled from an adult in good health. The chain joins TRBV19 to TRBJ2-1; TRBD1 is a possible D gene (5 bases). Sample: peripheral blood, taken on day 0 of AZD1222 vaccination. Written as DNA, the CDR3 is TGTGCCAGTAGTATAACAGGTCGGTACAATGAGCAGTTCTTC. Translated: CASSITGRYNEQFF.